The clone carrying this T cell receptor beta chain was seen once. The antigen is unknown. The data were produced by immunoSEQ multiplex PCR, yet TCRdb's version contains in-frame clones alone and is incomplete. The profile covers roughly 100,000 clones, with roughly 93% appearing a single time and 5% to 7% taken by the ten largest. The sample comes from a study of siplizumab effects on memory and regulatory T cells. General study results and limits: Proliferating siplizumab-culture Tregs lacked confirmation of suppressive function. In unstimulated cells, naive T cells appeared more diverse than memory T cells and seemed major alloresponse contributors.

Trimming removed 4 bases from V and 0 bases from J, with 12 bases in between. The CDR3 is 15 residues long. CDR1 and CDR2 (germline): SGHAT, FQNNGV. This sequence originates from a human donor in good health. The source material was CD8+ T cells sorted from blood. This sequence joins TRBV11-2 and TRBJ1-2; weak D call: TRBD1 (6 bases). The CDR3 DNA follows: TGTGCCAGCAGCTGGGACACAGGTCCTAACTATGGCTACACCTTC. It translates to CASSWDTGPNYGYTF.